This T cell receptor (beta chain) was captured by sequencing in a study of blood T cell repertoires in COVID-19. Overall study: PBMCs, B-cell-depleted T cells, or T cells provided the cDNA or gDNA that made up the material.

As processed by the authors: Reference gene primer amplification gave nucleated cell count estimates. Method: immunoSEQ multiplex PCR; TCRdb's copy keeps in-frame clones and lacks some. That table furnishes V, J and clone size, whereas the DNA furnished D and trimming. The repertoire holds fewer than 300,000 clones, with approximately 85% as singletons. The CDR3 is 13 amino acids. V dropped 2 bases and J dropped 5; count of bases not matched to a gene: 2. CDR1 and CDR2 from the germline V gene are SGHRS and YFSETQ. The receptor's source is a human donor with COVID-19, enrolled during active disease. The donor label of this sample is uncertain. Sequencing input: peripheral blood. V gene TRBV5-1 combines with J gene TRBJ1-1, with 8 bases fitting TRBD1. The CDR3 region is CASSFRGQTEAFF. The CDR3, as DNA: TGCGCCAGCAGCTTCAGGGGGCAGACTGAAGCTTTCTTT.